This T cell receptor (beta chain) was retrieved from a study of technical replicates of blood from a few donors. The germline gives CDR1 SEHNR, CDR2 FQNEAQ (reference sequence). The CDR3 is made up of 12 amino acids. V lost 4 bases to trimming and J lost 4 bases, with 7 bases between them. Method: immunoSEQ multiplex PCR; TCRdb's copy keeps in-frame clones and lacks some. Here the sample spans approximately 76,000 clones, approximately 86% being singletons. The source is a human donor in good health. Some clones in this sample may be carry-over from other donors' samples. The V call is TRBV7-9, the J call TRBJ1-1, with D uncertain. Sequenced input: PBMCs. CDR3 in amino acids: CASSYWSTEAFF. CDR3 coding DNA: TGTGCCAGCAGCTACTGGAGCACTGAAGCTTTCTTT.